Listed below are T cell receptor beta chains from one sample, sequenced in a study of cytomegalovirus exposure and HLA in healthy donors. Profiled with immunoSEQ multiplex PCR; TCRdb holds only in-frame clones, not every one. The sample carries some 150,000 clones, about four fifths recorded once. The sample was PBMCs. The receptors were sampled from a man aged 50 to 60 in good health and CMV-seropositive. CDR3s include the opening cysteine and the closing phenylalanine or tryptophan. The D gene is left open where the match is weak. Only part of the rows carry a size: once, few, many, or a class if the clone is expanded.

clone size: .; J gene: TRBJ2-1; V gene: TRBV12-5; D gene: TRBD2; CDR3 protein: CASGLTDGTTDDSYNEQFF; CDR3 DNA: TGTGCTAGTGGCTTGACAGACGGGACTACCGATGACTCCTACAATGAGCAGTTCTTC
clone size: .; J gene: TRBJ2-7; V gene: TRBV4-2; D gene: TRBD1; CDR3 protein: CASSPRPGQGALEQYF; CDR3 DNA: TGTGCCAGCAGCCCTCGACCGGGACAGGGGGCTTTGGAGCAGTACTTC
clone size: .; J gene: TRBJ2-3; V gene: TRBV5-4; D gene: TRBD1; CDR3 protein: CASSQAGTGGTDTQYF; CDR3 DNA: TGTGCCAGCAGCCAAGCCGGGACAGGGGGCACAGATACGCAGTATTTT
clone size: .; J gene: TRBJ1-1; V gene: TRBV9; D gene: .; CDR3 protein: CASSVEGWGGTEAFF; CDR3 DNA: TGTGCCAGCAGCGTAGAAGGCTGGGGGGGCACTGAAGCTTTCTTT
clone size: .; J gene: TRBJ2-7; V gene: TRBV7-2; D gene: TRBD1; CDR3 protein: CASSRDRNTYEQYF; CDR3 DNA: TGTGCCAGCAGCCGGGACAGGAACACCTACGAGCAGTACTTC
clone size: few; J gene: TRBJ2-3; V gene: TRBV5-4; D gene: TRBD2; CDR3 protein: CASSLGLAGEVYTQYF; CDR3 DNA: TGTGCCAGCAGCTTGGGACTAGCGGGAGAAGTATATACGCAGTATTTT
clone size: .; J gene: TRBJ1-4; V gene: TRBV29-1; D gene: .; CDR3 protein: CSVATQGEKLFF; CDR3 DNA: TGCAGCGTTGCCACGCAGGGTGAAAAACTGTTTTTT
clone size: .; J gene: TRBJ2-7; V gene: TRBV2; D gene: TRBD2; CDR3 protein: CASSELAGGEQYF; CDR3 DNA: TGTGCCAGCAGTGAGCTAGCGGGTGGCGAGCAGTACTTC
clone size: .; J gene: TRBJ2-3; V gene: TRBV7-6; D gene: .; CDR3 protein: CASSLAPRGVDTQYF; CDR3 DNA: TGTGCCAGCAGCTTAGCGCCCAGGGGGGTAGATACGCAGTATTTT
clone size: .; J gene: TRBJ2-7; V gene: TRBV19; D gene: .; CDR3 protein: CASSPARTSGSYEQYF; CDR3 DNA: TGTGCCAGTAGCCCCGCAAGGACATCGGGCTCCTACGAGCAGTACTTC
clone size: once; J gene: TRBJ2-1; V gene: TRBV9; D gene: .; CDR3 protein: CASSGDRRNEQFF; CDR3 DNA: TGTGCCAGCAGCGGAGACAGAAGAAATGAGCAGTTCTTC
clone size: .; J gene: TRBJ1-5; V gene: TRBV18; D gene: .; CDR3 protein: CASSFARSGQPQHF; CDR3 DNA: TGTGCCAGCTCTTTTGCCAGGTCGGGGCAGCCCCAGCATTTT
clone size: .; J gene: TRBJ2-7; V gene: TRBV6-1; D gene: .; CDR3 protein: CASSEKDTGTAYEQYF; CDR3 DNA: TGTGCCAGCAGTGAAAAGGATACAGGTACCGCCTACGAGCAGTACTTC